This entry describes one T cell receptor beta chain. Its target is not known. Per germline, CDR1 MNHEY and CDR2 SVGEGT. V lost 6 bases and J 5 bases, leaving 8 bases between the germline ends. This CDR3 contains 11 residues. Using quantitative 5'-RACE with molecular barcodes, the authors made TCR beta libraries. MiXCR was run by TCRdb on the 5' RACE reads, yielding one entry per CDR3 protein. The sample has around 320,000 distinct CDR3 sequences; around 20% are singletons. These data are taken from a study of CD8 T cells in ankylosing spondylitis. Regarding the study as a whole: Past studies reported some motif variants in reactive arthritis synovial fluid and blood. Seemingly distinctive of ankylosing spondylitis blood was a TCR beta motif formed by eight highly homologous variants. Matched ankylosing spondylitis synovial fluid reportedly showed significant enrichment of disease-linked clones.

Sequencing input: blood, either unsorted or a sorted T cell fraction (not recorded which). The chain has TRBV6-2 or TRBV6-3 and TRBJ2-7, with D possibly TRBD1 on 5 matching bases. This clonotype was obtained from a female donor with ankylosing spondylitis or in good health (not recorded which). CDR3 protein: CASRAGNEQYF. The CDR3 DNA reads TGTGCCAGCAGGGCAGGGAACGAGCAGTACTTC.